This TCR beta chain was profiled in a study of T cell responses to AZD1222 COVID-19 vaccine. Study conclusions and caveats: Clonal diversity was possibly underestimated, and the donors were mostly white British, with more females. Only five or six AZD1222 recipients tested seropositive at baseline.

Trimming left V 5 bases short and J 0 bases short, with 16 bases between. The CDR3 sequence is 16 residues long. Germline V CDR1 and CDR2: SEHNR, FQNEAQ (reference sequence). As regards this clone: The antigen is undetermined.

Sequenced by immunoSEQ multiplex PCR; TCRdb stores in-frame clones only, minus some. In the table there are over 150,000 clones, 75% to 95% of which are singletons. This chain joins TRBV7-9 and TRBJ1-1, with D possibly matching TRBD1 (5 bases). This receptor was taken from an adult in good health. The sample consisted of peripheral blood, taken on day 0 of AZD1222 vaccination. CDR3 bases: TGTGCCAGCAGCCCAACCCCAGGGCCAATGAACACTGAAGCTTTCTTT. Its protein is CASSPTPGPMNTEAFF.